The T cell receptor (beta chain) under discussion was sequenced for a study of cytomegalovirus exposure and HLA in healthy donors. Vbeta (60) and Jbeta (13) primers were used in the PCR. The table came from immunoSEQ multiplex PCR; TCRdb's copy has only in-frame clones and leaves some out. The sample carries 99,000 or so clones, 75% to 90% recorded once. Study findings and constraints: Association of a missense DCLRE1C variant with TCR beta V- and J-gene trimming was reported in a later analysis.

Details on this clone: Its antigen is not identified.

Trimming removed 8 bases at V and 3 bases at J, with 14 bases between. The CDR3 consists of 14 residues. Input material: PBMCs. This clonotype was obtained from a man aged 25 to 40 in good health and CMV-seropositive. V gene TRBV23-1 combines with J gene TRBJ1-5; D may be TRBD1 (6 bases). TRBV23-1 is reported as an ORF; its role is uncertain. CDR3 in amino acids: CASFGGANNQPQHF. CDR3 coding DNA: TGCGCCAGCTTCGGGGGGGCCAACAATCAGCCCCAGCATTTT.